Listed below are T cell receptor beta chains from one sample, sequenced in a study of vaccination effects on CD4 cells after COVID-19. Assay used: immunoSEQ multiplex PCR; TCRdb lists only in-frame clones, some missing. The repertoire includes about 28,000 clones, 50% to 70% of them detected once, and approximately 9.8% sits in the top ten. Their antigen targets remain unknown. The source material was CD4+ T cells from PBMCs cultured without peptide, sampled before COVID-19 vaccination. The receptors were sampled from a human donor who received a COVID-19 vaccine. Both conserved end residues are part of each CDR3. The D gene is left open where the match is weak. Not every row has a clone size; where given, it reads once, few, many or a size class.

DNA: TGTGCCAGCACCAGGGGGACAGAAGGATGCCAGTACTTC
CDR3: CASTRGTEGCQYF
V: TRBV7-9
size: few
D: TRBD1
J: TRBJ2-5

DNA: TGTGCCAGCAGTTTCGGGACAAAAGGCCAAGAGACCCAGTACTTC
CDR3: CASSFGTKGQETQYF
V: TRBV27
size: .
D: .
J: TRBJ2-5

DNA: TGTGCCAGCTCACCAAGAAGACAGGGTGGTGGGGCCAACGTCCTGACTTTC
CDR3: CASSPRRQGGGANVLTF
V: TRBV18
size: .
D: TRBD1
J: TRBJ2-6

DNA: TGTGCCAGCTCACCAGGACCGCAGAATCAGCCCCAGCATTTT
CDR3: CASSPGPQNQPQHF
V: TRBV18
size: .
D: .
J: TRBJ1-5

DNA: TGTGCCAGCAGCCCGGGGACAGTCTCCTACGAGCAGTACTTC
CDR3: CASSPGTVSYEQYF
V: TRBV11-2
size: .
D: TRBD1
J: TRBJ2-7

DNA: TGTGCCAGCAGTGATGGATCGATTCAGTTCTTC
CDR3: CASSDGSIQFF
V: TRBV2
size: .
D: .
J: TRBJ2-1

DNA: TGTGCCAGCAGCCAAGATGCGGCTAGCGGCTACAATGAGCAGTTCTTC
CDR3: CASSQDAASGYNEQFF
V: TRBV3-1/TRBV3-2
size: .
D: TRBD2
J: TRBJ2-1

DNA: TGTGCCATCACTGGAATAGAAAACACTGAAGCTTTCTTT
CDR3: CAITGIENTEAFF
V: TRBV10-3
size: once
D: .
J: TRBJ1-1

DNA: TGTGCCAGCAGCTTGGGAGGGGGCGGTCAAGAGACCCAGTACTTC
CDR3: CASSLGGGGQETQYF
V: TRBV7-9
size: .
D: .
J: TRBJ2-5

DNA: TGTGCCAGCAGGTACAGGGCCTACGAGCAGTACTTC
CDR3: CASRYRAYEQYF
V: TRBV6-5
size: .
D: .
J: TRBJ2-7

DNA: TGTGCCAGCAGCTTACTGGCAAGCAGTCCACTCGGCAATCAGCCCCAGCATTTT
CDR3: CASSLLASSPLGNQPQHF
V: TRBV7-2
size: .
D: .
J: TRBJ1-5

DNA: TGTGCCAGCAGTTTATCGGCATCCAGGGACAATGAGCAGTTCTTC
CDR3: CASSLSASRDNEQFF
V: TRBV27
size: .
D: .
J: TRBJ2-1

DNA: TGTGCCAGCAGCCAAGATGCAGGGATTGGGCTTGGTGGCTACACCTTC
CDR3: CASSQDAGIGLGGYTF
V: TRBV3-1/TRBV3-2
size: .
D: .
J: TRBJ1-2

DNA: TGTGCCAGCAGCTTGACAGGGGCCTATGGCTACACCTTC
CDR3: CASSLTGAYGYTF
V: TRBV11-2
size: .
D: TRBD1
J: TRBJ1-2

DNA: TGTGCCATCAGTGCGGGACAGGGCAACTATAATTCACCCCTCCACTTT
CDR3: CAISAGQGNYNSPLHF
V: TRBV10-3
size: .
D: TRBD1
J: TRBJ1-6

DNA: TGTGCCAGCTCACCATTCGACGGGAATCAGCCCCAGCATTTT
CDR3: CASSPFDGNQPQHF
V: TRBV18
size: .
D: .
J: TRBJ1-5

DNA: TGTGCCAGCAGCTTTGAGTGGAACACTGAAGCTTTCTTT
CDR3: CASSFEWNTEAFF
V: TRBV7-7
size: .
D: .
J: TRBJ1-1

DNA: TGTGCCAGCAAGGAACAGAGCTTTCCCACAGATACGCAGTATTTT
CDR3: CASKEQSFPTDTQYF
V: TRBV11-2
size: .
D: .
J: TRBJ2-3

DNA: TGTGCCACCAGGGATACAGGGGCTGGGGCCAACGTCCTGACTTTC
CDR3: CATRDTGAGANVLTF
V: TRBV15
size: .
D: TRBD1
J: TRBJ2-6

DNA: TGTGCCTGGAGCATTACAGGGGGCTATAATTCACCCCTCCACTTT
CDR3: CAWSITGGYNSPLHF
V: TRBV30
size: .
D: TRBD1
J: TRBJ1-6

DNA: TGCGCCAGCAGCTTGGTGGTCGGACAGGGGCCGGGGCACAGAGAGACCCAGTACTTC
CDR3: CASSLVVGQGPGHRETQYF
V: TRBV5-1
size: .
D: TRBD1
J: TRBJ2-5

DNA: TGTGCCAGCAGGGAAACTCCGGGACAGCGCACAGATACGCAGTATTTT
CDR3: CASRETPGQRTDTQYF
V: TRBV6-1
size: .
D: TRBD1
J: TRBJ2-3

DNA: TGTGCCAGCAGCCAAGGGACAGGGGTCTACGAGCAGTACTTC
CDR3: CASSQGTGVYEQYF
V: TRBV4-2
size: once
D: TRBD1
J: TRBJ2-7

DNA: TGTGCCTGGAGTGTTCTGACAGATAATTCACCCCTCCACTTT
CDR3: CAWSVLTDNSPLHF
V: TRBV30
size: .
D: .
J: TRBJ1-6

DNA: TGTGCCAGCGGCCCTCGCGGGGACAGGCGGGACACCGGGGAGCTGTTTTTT
CDR3: CASGPRGDRRDTGELFF
V: TRBV5-4
size: .
D: TRBD1
J: TRBJ2-2

DNA: TGCGCCAGCAGCTCGGACTCTTCAGATACGCAGTATTTT
CDR3: CASSSDSSDTQYF
V: TRBV5-1
size: .
D: .
J: TRBJ2-3

DNA: TGTGTTCGCCGGGCTAGCGGATCCTACGAGCAGTACTTC
CDR3: CVRRASGSYEQYF
V: TRBV2
size: once
D: TRBD2
J: TRBJ2-7

DNA: TGTGCCAGCAGCTTGGGGGGCCGCCAAGAGACCCAGTACTTC
CDR3: CASSLGGRQETQYF
V: TRBV5-6
size: .
D: .
J: TRBJ2-5

DNA: TGTGCCAGCAGGACAGGTTATAATTCACCCCTCCACTTT
CDR3: CASRTGYNSPLHF
V: TRBV2
size: .
D: .
J: TRBJ1-6

DNA: TGCGCCAGCAGAATCGGAGGGGGAGAAACTGAAGCTTTCTTT
CDR3: CASRIGGGETEAFF
V: TRBV5-1
size: .
D: .
J: TRBJ1-1

DNA: TGTGCCAGCAGCAAAGCCCCCTACAATGAGCAGTTCTTC
CDR3: CASSKAPYNEQFF
V: TRBV21-1
size: .
D: .
J: TRBJ2-1

DNA: TGTGCCAGCAGGGGACAGAGTAATTCACCCCTCCACTTT
CDR3: CASRGQSNSPLHF
V: TRBV2
size: few
D: TRBD1
J: TRBJ1-6

DNA: TGCGCCAGCAGCTTGGGGGTCAGGACCGCCATTATTTCACCCCTCCACTTT
CDR3: CASSLGVRTAIISPLHF
V: TRBV5-1
size: .
D: .
J: TRBJ1-6

DNA: TGTGCCACCGGGAGGACAGGACCCATCTCTGGAAACACCATATATTTT
CDR3: CATGRTGPISGNTIYF
V: TRBV15
size: .
D: TRBD1
J: TRBJ1-3

DNA: TGCAGCTATGGGGGGAACTATGGCTACACCTTC
CDR3: CSYGGNYGYTF
V: TRBV20-1
size: .
D: .
J: TRBJ1-2

DNA: TGCGCCAGCAGCTTAGGGGCGAACACCGGGGAGCTGTTTTTT
CDR3: CASSLGANTGELFF
V: TRBV5-1
size: .
D: .
J: TRBJ2-2

DNA: TGTGCCAGCAGCTTAGATCCGGGGGGCCTTGGCTACACCTTC
CDR3: CASSLDPGGLGYTF
V: TRBV7-8
size: .
D: .
J: TRBJ1-2

DNA: TGTGCCAGCAGCCTGCCGGTCGTGCAAGAGCAGTTCTTC
CDR3: CASSLPVVQEQFF
V: TRBV7-9
size: .
D: .
J: TRBJ2-1

DNA: TGTGCCTGGAGTCCTCTACAGGCCTTTAATGAAAAACTGTTTTTT
CDR3: CAWSPLQAFNEKLFF
V: TRBV30
size: .
D: .
J: TRBJ1-4